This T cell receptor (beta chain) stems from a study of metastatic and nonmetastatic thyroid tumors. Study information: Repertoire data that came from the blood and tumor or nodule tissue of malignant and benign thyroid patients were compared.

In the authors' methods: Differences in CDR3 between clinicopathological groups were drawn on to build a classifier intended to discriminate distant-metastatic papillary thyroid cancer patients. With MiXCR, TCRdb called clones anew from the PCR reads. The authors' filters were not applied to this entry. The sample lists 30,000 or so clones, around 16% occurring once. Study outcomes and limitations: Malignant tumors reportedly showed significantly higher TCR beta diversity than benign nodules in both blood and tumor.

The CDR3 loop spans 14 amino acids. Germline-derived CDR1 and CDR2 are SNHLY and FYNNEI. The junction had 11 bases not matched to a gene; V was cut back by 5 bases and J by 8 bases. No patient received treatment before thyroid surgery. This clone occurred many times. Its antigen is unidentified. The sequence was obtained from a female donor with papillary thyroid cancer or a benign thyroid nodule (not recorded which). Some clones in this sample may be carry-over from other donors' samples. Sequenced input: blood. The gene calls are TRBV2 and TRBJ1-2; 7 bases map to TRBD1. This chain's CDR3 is CASSLRQGVRGYTF. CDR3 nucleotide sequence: TGTGCCAGCAGTCTAAGACAGGGAGTGAGGGGCTACACCTTC.